Given below is one T cell receptor beta chain in context. This clone came up a few times. The specificity of this receptor is unknown. No much larger clone exists at a distance of one base, and base qualities are not known. This specimen belongs to a study of Ad26.COV2.S vaccination and SARS-CoV-2 variants (dated by TCRdb to the early 2020s). A note on the overall study: Vaccine-arm donors came from COV1001, a multicentre, randomized, double-blind, placebo-controlled phase I-IIa trial of Ad26.COV2.S in healthy adults. Dosing of Ad26.COV2.S was intramuscular, at either 5x10^10 or 1x10^11 viral particles, delivered as one shot or as two shots spaced 56 days apart. TCRbeta repertoire sequencing was used to assess the specificity and breadth of SARS-CoV-2-reactive T cell receptors after Ad26.COV2.S vaccination. A total of 32 samples were included in the TCR-sequenced set, comprising around 19 Ad26.COV2.S vaccine recipients, 5 placebo recipients and 8 SARS-CoV-2 convalescent individuals. Trial participants were randomized into five groups of five, in which low-dose or high-dose Ad26.COV2.S was given once or twice, or placebo was given on both occasions. Investigators remained blinded to trial group allocation during experiments and outcome assessment.

The sample's treatment or condition label is to be understood as: 15 to 20 received Ad26.COV2.S at low or high dose, single or two shots; 5 received placebo; per-sample allocation not given. Repertoires of vaccine and placebo recipients were sequenced from samples taken on day 63 after the first injection. Cohort 1b enrolled roughly 25 adults aged 18-55 years at a single site in Boston, USA, between 29 July and 7 August 2020. Ad26.COV2.S was a replication-incompetent adenovirus type 26 vector that expressed a prefusion-stabilized SARS-CoV-2 spike protein derived from the original Wuhan strain. The immunoSEQ Assay was used to sequence TCRbeta CDR3 regions. After extraction, genomic DNA underwent amplification by bias-controlled multiplex PCR, followed by high-throughput sequencing. Per the authors' processing: To quantify the absolute abundance of every unique TCRbeta CDR3 region, sequences were collapsed and filtered. T cell fraction was estimated by normalization of TCRbeta template counts to usable DNA, with usable DNA being measured through amplification of reference genes present in all nucleated cells. Repertoire TCRs were annotated as SARS-CoV-2-specific when V gene, CDR3 amino acid sequence and J gene were exactly matched to a known reactive TCR set. MIRA supplied the reference SARS-CoV-2 TCR set, which was filtered for enrichment in COVID-19-positive ImmuneCODE repertoires so that public or cross-reactive TCRs were removed. Drawing on the MIRA antigens, annotated TCRs were analysed further at the level of specific ORF or position within ORF. Breadth was defined as the number of annotated unique rearrangements divided by the total number of unique productive rearrangements, and depth was defined as the summed frequency of the annotated unique rearrangements. Two-sided Wilcoxon rank-sum tests were used to compare TCR breadth between groups. Held by TCRdb, this immuneACCESS table contains in-frame sequences only and omits some clones. Under half of the omission traces to an unresolved V gene where checked; the cause of the rest is unknown. V and J calls and clone size are those listed in that table; D and trimming were worked out from the DNA. The sample records around 350,000 clones, roughly 85% of which are singletons. The ten largest make up roughly 3.3% of the sample.

The research as a whole found: Spike-specific TCR breadth was higher in Ad26.COV2.S recipients than in placebo recipients (P = 0.0014). The authors noted that the TCR breadth and depth analyses may have underestimated total T cell responses. The study was not powered to compare responses between vaccine doses or regimens. Substantial breadth of spike-specific CD8+ and CD4+ T cell responses was reported after vaccination. Vaccine and placebo recipients had comparable non-spike TCR breadth, which fits with the vaccine containing only spike.

The CDR3 goes from the cysteine to the phenylalanine over 14 residues. Just the 42-base CDR3 DNA is kept, in frame starting at base 1. CDR1 and CDR2 are drawn from the germline V gene: SGHRS, YFSETQ. Trimming takes 3 bases off V and 6 bases off J; junction bases not matched to a gene: 7. The sequence is built from TRBV5-1 and TRBJ2-7, with 9 bases matching TRBD1. This sequence was found in a person aged 18-65 years who received the Ad26.COV2.S COVID-19 vaccine or a placebo. The specimen was peripheral blood, collected in a trial of Ad26.COV2.S vaccine versus placebo. The CDR3 reads as follows: CASSSNYRGLEQYF. The sequence in DNA is TGCGCCAGCAGCTCGAACTACAGGGGGCTCGAGCAGTACTTC.